The 15 T cell receptor beta chains below were found in one sample sequenced in a study of T-cell reconstitution after alpha-beta-depleted transplantation in children. Construction of the TCRbeta library involved unique molecular identifiers. TCRdb re-called the PCR reads with MiXCR, one entry per CDR3 protein. The profile covers just under 150,000 distinct CDR3 sequences, with 8.8% appearing a single time and around 18% taken by the ten largest. Sequenced material: PBMCs, mostly from graft donor cells, taken 180 days after TCRalphabeta/CD19-depleted stem cell transplant. These receptors came from a female patient under 10 years old who had a stem cell transplant for congenital amegakaryocytic thrombocytopenia, so the T cells may come from the graft donor.

The sample holds many counts of this clonotype. The gene calls are TRBV29-1 and TRBJ2-1; no firm D call. CDR1 and CDR2 from the germline V gene are SQVTM and ANQGSEA. V lost 2 bases and J lost 0, with 17 bases in between. The CDR3 sequence is 17 residues long. This CDR3 is CSVEPRALHSSYNEQFF. The CDR3 DNA sequence: TGCAGCGTTGAACCTCGAGCACTACATAGCTCCTACAATGAGCAGTTCTTC.

This clonotype was seen repeatedly, ten times or more. The chain employs TRBV20-1 and TRBJ2-2; possible D gene TRBD1, 6 bases. Per germline, CDR1 DFQATT and CDR2 SNEGSKA (reference sequence). Trimming removed 4 bases at V and 6 bases at J, with 15 bases between. This CDR3 region has 14 residues. CDR3: CSATRGSKAGELFF. In DNA, the CDR3 is TGCAGTGCTACCAGGGGTTCAAAGGCCGGGGAGCTGTTTTTT.

Worth noting for this clonotype: One base away lies a much larger clone, so this may be a sequencing read error. This rearrangement joins TRBV12-3 or TRBV12-4 to TRBJ1-5, with no clear D. The CDR3 is 12 amino acids. The CDR3 DNA is TGTGCCAGCAGTTTGCCGTATCAGCCCCAGCGTTTT. Its translation: CASSLPYQPQRF.

Many counts were recorded for this clonotype. The chain employs TRBV29-1 and TRBJ2-2; maybe TRBD1 (6 bases). V was pared by 0 bases and J by 0 bases, with 20 bases between. The CDR3 runs to 19 residues. Germline V gene sequence: CDR1 SQVTM, CDR2 ANQGSEA. CDR3 in amino acids: CSVEDWPTGNNANTGELFF. CDR3 nucleotide sequence: TGCAGCGTTGAAGATTGGCCGACAGGAAACAACGCGAACACCGGGGAGCTGTTTTTT.

This clonotype appeared many times. A junction boundary mismatches the germline segment, possibly from a read error. This rearrangement joins TRBV29-1 to TRBJ1-2; D unresolved. This CDR3 has 14 amino acids. Germline loops: CDR1 SQVTM, CDR2 ANQGSEA. The CDR3 region is CSVEGRLMDYGYTF. The CDR3, as DNA: TGCAGCGTGGAAGGACGGCTCATGGACTATGGCTACACCTTC.

This rearrangement joins TRBV2 to TRBJ2-5, with 10 bases matching TRBD1. Germline V gene sequence: CDR1 SNHLY, CDR2 FYNNEI. The CDR3 is 15 residues long. Trimming took 7 bases from V and 4 from J; bases not matched to a gene: 9. The CDR3 DNA reads as TGTGCCAGCACTCGGGACAGGGGATTTGTAGAGACCCAGTACTTC. Its protein is CASTRDRGFVETQYF.

In its sample, this clonotype was seen a few times. The rearrangement uses TRBV11-2 and TRBJ2-2; D is perhaps TRBD2 (6 bases). V gave up 6 bases and J gave up 2 bases, with 13 bases separating them. The length of the CDR3 is 15 residues. From germline, CDR1 is SGHAT and CDR2 FQNNGV. CDR3 residues: CASRDGTANTGELFF. The CDR3 DNA sequence: TGTGCCAGCAGAGACGGGACTGCTAACACCGGGGAGCTGTTTTTT.

This clonotype has more than one count but fewer than ten. The gene calls are TRBV10-3 and TRBJ2-3, with D uncertain. Trimming took off 4 bases at V and 1 base at J, with 3 bases between the two ends. The CDR3 covers 12 residues. Germline loops: CDR1 ENHRY, CDR2 SYGVKD. This CDR3 is CAISGGTDTQYF. As DNA, the CDR3 is TGTGCCATCAGTGGGGGCACAGATACGCAGTATTTT.

This clonotype has ten or more counts. The rearrangement links TRBV11-2 to TRBJ1-1; D is uncertain. Germline V gene data show CDR1 as SGHAT and CDR2 as FQNNGV. This CDR3 has 18 amino acids. V lost 4 bases, J lost 3 bases, and 24 bases lay in between. CDR3 bases: TGTGCCAGCAGCTATCTCGATCGGGCCACAAGGGTGGACACTGAAGCTTTCTTT. This translates into CASSYLDRATRVDTEAFF.

This clonotype was seen ten or more times. This chain links TRBV20-1 with TRBJ2-7, with a tentative D call TRBD2 (5 bases). This CDR3 is 15 amino acids long. Trimming pared 0 bases from V and 3 bases from J, leaving 15 bases between. Germline V gene data show CDR1 as DFQATT and CDR2 as SNEGSKA (reference sequence). CDR3 nucleotides: TGCAGTGCTAGAGATCTCCGGGGAATGGTCTACGAGCAGTACTTC. Residues: CSARDLRGMVYEQYF.

To note about this clonotype: Compared with germline, one end of the junction differs, possibly owing to a read error. The chain carries TRBV7-2 and TRBJ2-1; no definite D call. In germline, CDR1 is SGHTA, CDR2 FQGNSA. The CDR3 extends over 15 amino acids. CDR3 bases: TGTGCCGGCAGCCCCGCCGTACACTTATACAATGAGCAGTTCTTC. Residues: CAGSPAVHLYNEQFF.

The chain links TRBV20-1 to TRBJ2-7; 9 bases map to TRBD1. V gave up 6 bases and J gave up 2 bases; unmatched junction bases: 8. Germline assignment: CDR1 DFQATT and CDR2 SNEGSKA (reference sequence). The CDR3 sequence is 14 residues long. CDR3: CSAPPGQGPYEQYF. In DNA form, the CDR3 reads TGCAGTGCCCCCCCGGGACAGGGACCCTACGAGCAGTACTTC.

This clonotype was detected many times. At one boundary the junction diverges from the germline segment, which might be a read error. The chain joins TRBV7-6 to TRBJ2-2; D may be TRBD1 (5 bases). CDR1 is SGHVS and CDR2 is FNYEAQ in the germline V gene. The CDR3 consists of 18 residues. This CDR3 reads CASNLRPAGKAVTGELFF. DNA for the CDR3: TGTGCCAGCAACTTACGACCGGCAGGGAAGGCGGTCACCGGGGAGCTGTTTTTT.

There are a few counts of this clonotype. The V call is TRBV29-1, the J call TRBJ1-2; D perhaps matches TRBD1 (5 bases). There are 14 residues in the CDR3. CDR1 and CDR2 from the germline V gene are SQVTM and ANQGSEA. The V gene lost 7 bases and the J gene lost 8 bases, with 23 bases spanning the gap. This CDR3 reads CSAGGGSRVNGYTF. CDR3 DNA: TGCAGCGCCGGGGGGGGGTCCAGGGTCAACGGCTACACCTTC.

Ten or more counts support this clonotype. The gene calls are TRBV20-1 and TRBJ2-4, with TRBD2 matching 8 bases. Trimming cost V 0 bases and J 0 bases; bases outside gene matches: 10. This CDR3 comprises 18 residues. The germline gives CDR1 DFQATT, CDR2 SNEGSKA (reference sequence). DNA for the CDR3: TGCAGTGCTAGAGAGAATATCTTAGCGGGAATAGCCAAAAACATTCAGTACTTC. This sequence encodes CSARENILAGIAKNIQYF.